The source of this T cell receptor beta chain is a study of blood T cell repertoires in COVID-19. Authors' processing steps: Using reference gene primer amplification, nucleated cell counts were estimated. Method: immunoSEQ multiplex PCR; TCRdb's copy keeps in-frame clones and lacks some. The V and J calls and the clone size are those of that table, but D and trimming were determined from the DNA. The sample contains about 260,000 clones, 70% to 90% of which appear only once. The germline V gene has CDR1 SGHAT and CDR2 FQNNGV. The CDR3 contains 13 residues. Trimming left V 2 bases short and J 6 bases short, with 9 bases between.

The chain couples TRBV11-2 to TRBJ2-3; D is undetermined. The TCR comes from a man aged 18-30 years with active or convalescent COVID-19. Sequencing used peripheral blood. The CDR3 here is CASSLIYPDTQYF. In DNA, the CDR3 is TGTGCCAGCAGCTTAATCTACCCGGATACGCAGTATTTT.